The sequence of this T cell receptor (beta chain) was determined in a study of CD8 T cells in Susac syndrome. The study's findings and limits: By the study's own acknowledgment, its TCR sequencing and HLA analysis included relatively few individuals.

Sequencing of TCR beta was carried out in blood CD8+ and CD4+ T cells. Purification of the CD8+ and CD4+ T cells relied on negative isolation, and TEMRA cells underwent FACS enrichment. With random hexamers, 0.5 to 1 ug RNA was reverse transcribed. Multiplex immunoSEQ PCR targeted 54 Vbeta and 13 Jbeta TCR beta segments. TCRdb recomputed calls from the immunoSEQ multiplex PCR reads with MiXCR, one row per CDR3 protein. The table has 150,000 to 200,000 distinct CDR3 sequences, over 90% seen once. About this clonotype itself: Its matching antigen is unknown.

The origin of this receptor is a human donor with multiple sclerosis. Sequenced: CD4+ T cells from PBMCs.

CDR3 in amino acids: CASRSTGNTGELFF. The CDR3 nucleotides read TGTGCCAGCAGATCGACAGGGAACACCGGGGAGCTGTTTTTT. This rearrangement joins TRBV12-3 or TRBV12-4 to TRBJ2-2, with a weak D call TRBD1 (6 bases). This CDR3 has 14 residues. V lost 6 bases and J 1 base, leaving 9 bases between the germline ends.